This T cell receptor beta chain was recovered during a study of blood T cell repertoires in COVID-19. The table came from immunoSEQ multiplex PCR; TCRdb's copy has only in-frame clones and leaves some out. The profile shows about 300,000 clones, 90% of them singletons. Sequenced input: peripheral blood. The TCR was taken from a woman aged 45-65 years with COVID-19, enrolled during active disease.

This chain's CDR3 is CASSWDRGEAFF. The DNA of the CDR3 is TGCGCCAGCAGTTGGGACAGGGGTGAAGCTTTCTTT. The chain has TRBV5-1 and TRBJ1-1; 10 bases agree with TRBD1. The V and J ends lost 5 bases and 7 bases, in that order; junction bases with no gene match: 2. The CDR3 spans 12 residues. Germline V gives CDR1 SGHRS, CDR2 YFSETQ.